One sample yielded the 2 T cell receptor beta chains listed below, sequenced in a study of metastatic and nonmetastatic thyroid tumors. There were no patients who had received any treatment before thyroid surgery. TCRdb recomputed clones from the PCR reads via MiXCR. This sample has tens of thousands of clones, with more than 20% found just once. Sequencing used blood. These receptors came from a female donor with papillary thyroid cancer or a benign thyroid nodule (not recorded which). Some clones in this sample may be carry-over from other donors' samples.

This chain joins TRBV5-1 and TRBJ1-6; D gene ambiguous. The CDR3 loop spans 15 amino acids. Trimming stripped 1 base from V and 10 bases from J, with 15 bases between. Looked up from germline, CDR1 is SGHRS and CDR2 is YFSETQ. CDR3 DNA sequence: TGCGCCAGCAGCTTGTCCTTGGTGCAGTTGTCACCCCTCCACTTT. Its translation: CASSLSLVQLSPLHF.

Remarks on this clone: A much larger clone lies one base from this, so it may be a read error. The CDR3 spells CASSPQERAFTDTKYF. Here the CDR3 DNA reads TGTGCCAGCTCACCACAGGAGAGGGCTTTCACAGATACGAAGTATTTT. The chain couples TRBV18 to TRBJ2-3, with D tentatively TRBD2 (5 bases). The CDR3 loop spans 16 amino acids. The germline gives CDR1 KGHSH, CDR2 LQKENI.